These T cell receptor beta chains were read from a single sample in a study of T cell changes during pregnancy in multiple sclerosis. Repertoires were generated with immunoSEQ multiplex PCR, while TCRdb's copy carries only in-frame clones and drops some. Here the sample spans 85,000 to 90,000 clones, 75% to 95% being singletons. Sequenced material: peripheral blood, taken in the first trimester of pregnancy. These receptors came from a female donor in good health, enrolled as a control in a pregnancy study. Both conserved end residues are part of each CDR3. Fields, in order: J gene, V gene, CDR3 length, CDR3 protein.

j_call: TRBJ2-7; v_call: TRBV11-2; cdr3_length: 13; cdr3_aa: CASSLDLSDEQYF
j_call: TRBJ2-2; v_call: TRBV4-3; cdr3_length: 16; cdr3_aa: CASSQDVAGRFGELFF
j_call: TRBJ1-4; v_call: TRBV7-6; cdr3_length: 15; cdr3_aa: CASSPQQGANEKLFF
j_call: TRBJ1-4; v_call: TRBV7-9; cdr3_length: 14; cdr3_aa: CASTSGTEVEKLFF
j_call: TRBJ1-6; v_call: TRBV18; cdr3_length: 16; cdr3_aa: CASSLTLDRGNSPLHF
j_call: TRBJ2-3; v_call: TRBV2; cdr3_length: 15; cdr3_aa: CASSGLGLAVDTQYF
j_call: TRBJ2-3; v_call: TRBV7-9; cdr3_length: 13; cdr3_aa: CASSPRGPDTQYF
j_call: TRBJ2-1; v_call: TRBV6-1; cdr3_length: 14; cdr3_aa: CASSEGRGPDEQFF
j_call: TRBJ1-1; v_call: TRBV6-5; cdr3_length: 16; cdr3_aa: CASSYKIGNGYTEAFF
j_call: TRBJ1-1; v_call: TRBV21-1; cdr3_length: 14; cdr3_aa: CAKVEGAVSTEAFF
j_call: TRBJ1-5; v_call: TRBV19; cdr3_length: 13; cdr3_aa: CASKGQLYQPQHF
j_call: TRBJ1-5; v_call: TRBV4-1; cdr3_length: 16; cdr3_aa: CASSQRERDSNQPQHF
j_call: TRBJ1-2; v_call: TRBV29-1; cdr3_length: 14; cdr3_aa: CSVGPSITNYGYTF
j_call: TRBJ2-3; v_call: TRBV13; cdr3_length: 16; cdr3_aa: CASSLRRGGSTDTQYF
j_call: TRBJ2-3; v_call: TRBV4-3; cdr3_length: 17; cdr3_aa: CASSLWVASGGRDTQYF
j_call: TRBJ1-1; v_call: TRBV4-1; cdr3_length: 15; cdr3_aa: CASSLRGGANTEAFF
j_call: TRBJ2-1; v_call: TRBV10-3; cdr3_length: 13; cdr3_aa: CAINGGGYNEQFF
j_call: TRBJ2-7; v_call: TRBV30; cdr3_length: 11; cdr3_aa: CAWRGVYEQYF
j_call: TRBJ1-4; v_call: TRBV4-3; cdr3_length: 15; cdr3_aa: CASSQEGRGREKLFF
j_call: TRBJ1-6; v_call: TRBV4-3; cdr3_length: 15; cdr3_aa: CASSQDRGQDSPLHF
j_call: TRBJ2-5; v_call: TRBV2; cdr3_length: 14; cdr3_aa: CASRGDIKGETQYF
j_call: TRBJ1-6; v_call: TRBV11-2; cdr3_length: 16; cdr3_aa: CASSTSPGQGGSPLHF
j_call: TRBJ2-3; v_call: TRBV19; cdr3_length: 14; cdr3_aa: CASSRGLGSDTQYF
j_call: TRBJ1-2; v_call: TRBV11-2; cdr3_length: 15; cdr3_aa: CASSDRDRGDYGYTF
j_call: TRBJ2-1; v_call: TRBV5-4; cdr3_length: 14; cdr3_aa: CASRRTGTDNEQFF
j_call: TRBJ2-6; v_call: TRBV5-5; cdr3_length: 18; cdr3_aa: CASSFRVFGYSGANVLTF
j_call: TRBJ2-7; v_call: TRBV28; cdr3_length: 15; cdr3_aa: CASSSDLGRNYEQYF
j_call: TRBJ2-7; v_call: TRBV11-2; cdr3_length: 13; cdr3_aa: CASSLQTSYEQYF
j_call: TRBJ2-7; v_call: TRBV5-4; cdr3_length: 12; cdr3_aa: CASSLASGEQYF
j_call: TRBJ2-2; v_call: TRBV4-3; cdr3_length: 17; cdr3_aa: CASSLGMGAAGSGELFF
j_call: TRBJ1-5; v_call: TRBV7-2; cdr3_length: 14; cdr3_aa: CASSLGLNNQPQHF
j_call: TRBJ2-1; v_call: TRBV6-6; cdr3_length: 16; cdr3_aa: CASMPGGRGAGGEQFF
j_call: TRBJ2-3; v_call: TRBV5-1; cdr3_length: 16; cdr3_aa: CASSPPPGQGARTQYF
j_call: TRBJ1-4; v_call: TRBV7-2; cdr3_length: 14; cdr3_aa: CASSLLNRGEKLFF
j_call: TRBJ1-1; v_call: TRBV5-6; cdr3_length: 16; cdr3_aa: CASSLAATGVNTEAFF
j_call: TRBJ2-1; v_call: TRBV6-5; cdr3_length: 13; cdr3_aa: CASSFNRADEQFF
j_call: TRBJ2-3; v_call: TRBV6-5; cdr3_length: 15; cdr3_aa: CASRLGGARTDTQYF
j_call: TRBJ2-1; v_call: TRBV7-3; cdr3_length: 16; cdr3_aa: CASSLTTAGGYNEQFF
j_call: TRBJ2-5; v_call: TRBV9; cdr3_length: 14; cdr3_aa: CASSVPGSGETQYF
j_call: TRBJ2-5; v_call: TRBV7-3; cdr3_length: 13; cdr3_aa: CASSKTSLETQYF
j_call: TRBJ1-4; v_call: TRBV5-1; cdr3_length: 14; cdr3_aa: CASRRDRGREKLFF
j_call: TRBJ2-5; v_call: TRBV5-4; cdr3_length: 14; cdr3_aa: CASSFYTSRETQYF
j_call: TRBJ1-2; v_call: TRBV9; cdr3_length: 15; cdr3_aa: CASSVVRTAYYGYTF
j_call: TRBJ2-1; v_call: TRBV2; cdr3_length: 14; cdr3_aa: CASSAGGSYNEQFF